The sequence of this T cell receptor (beta chain) was determined in a study of blood T cell repertoires in COVID-19. Looking at the study overall: In each case, the material was cDNA or gDNA derived from T cells, B-cell-depleted T cells, or PBMCs.

This clone has only one observation. All enrollees were about 18 to 95 years old and from 25 or so US areas. Germline V gives CDR1 SGHAT, CDR2 FQNNGV. Between the trimmed V and J ends, which lost 0 bases and 5 bases, there was a span of 13 bases. The CDR3 is 15 residues long. As handled by the study authors: By means of reference gene primer amplification, nucleated cell counts were estimated. Libraries were prepared by immunoSEQ multiplex PCR; TCRdb keeps only in-frame clonotypes and omits some of them. That table furnishes V, J and clone size, whereas the DNA furnished D and trimming. This repertoire shows approximately 440,000 clones, around 90% found once; its top ten account for 0.55% to 0.75%.

The chain recombines TRBV11-2 with TRBJ2-5; no clear D. This TCR derives from a man between 18 and 35 years old who had recovered from COVID-19. The specimen sequenced was PBMCs or T cells enriched from blood (not recorded which). The CDR3 bases are TGTGCCAGCAGCTTAGAGGTAGACCCGAGGGAGACCCAGTACTTC. It is translated as CASSLEVDPRETQYF.